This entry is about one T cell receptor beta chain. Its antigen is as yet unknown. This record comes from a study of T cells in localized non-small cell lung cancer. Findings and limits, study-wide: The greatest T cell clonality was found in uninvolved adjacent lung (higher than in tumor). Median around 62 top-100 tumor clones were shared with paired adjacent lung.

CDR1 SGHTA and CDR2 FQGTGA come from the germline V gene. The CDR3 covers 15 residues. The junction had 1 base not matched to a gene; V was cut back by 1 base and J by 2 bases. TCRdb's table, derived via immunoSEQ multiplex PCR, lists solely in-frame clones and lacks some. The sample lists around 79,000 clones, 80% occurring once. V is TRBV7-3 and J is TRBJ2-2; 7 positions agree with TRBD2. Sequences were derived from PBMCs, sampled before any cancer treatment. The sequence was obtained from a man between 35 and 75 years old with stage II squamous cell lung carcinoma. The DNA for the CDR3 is TGTGCCAGCAGCTTAAGCGGGGGTAACACCGGGGAGCTGTTTTTT. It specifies CASSLSGGNTGELFF.